This is a list of T cell receptor beta chains from one sample in a study of T cells in Graves' hyperthyroidism and ophthalmopathy. TCRdb redid the calling of the multiplex PCR reads with MiXCR, one entry per CDR3 protein. Of fewer than 250,000 distinct CDR3 sequences in the sample, 16% were seen once. The sequencing sample was made of blood. Receptors originate from a woman aged 18 to 35 with Graves' ophthalmopathy. CDR3s include the opening cysteine and the closing phenylalanine or tryptophan. Fields, in order: V gene, D gene, clone size, J gene, CDR3 protein, CDR3 DNA. D genes are given only for firm matches. The listing skips clone size in some rows; elsewhere it reads once, few, many or a size class.

>TRBV15|TRBD1|many|TRBJ1-4
CATSEGQGEEKLFF
TGTGCCACCAGCGAGGGACAGGGAGAAGAAAAACTGTTTTTT
>TRBV19|TRBD1|many|TRBJ1-5
CATTRSGDRGKGNQPQHF
TGTGCCACCACACGCTCAGGGGACAGGGGGAAGGGCAATCAGCCCCAGCATTTT
>TRBV5-1|NA|many|TRBJ2-5
CASSLAFQETQYF
TGCGCCAGCAGCTTGGCCTTCCAAGAGACCCAGTACTTC
>TRBV3-1|TRBD2|NA|TRBJ2-7
CASRRGGLGYEQYF
TGTGCCAGCAGGCGAGGGGGACTAGGGTACGAGCAGTACTTC
>TRBV7-3|NA|few|TRBJ2-7
CASSLPLCNEQYF
TGTGCCAGCAGCTTACCACTATGCAATGAGCAGTACTTC
>TRBV28|NA|NA|TRBJ2-7
CASSPNLLTPEQYF
TGTGCCAGCAGTCCCAACCTTCTAACTCCCGAGCAGTACTTC
>TRBV5-1|NA|few|TRBJ2-7
CASSSDSYPYEQYF
TGCGCCAGCAGCTCGGACTCATACCCCTACGAGCAGTACTTC
>TRBV7-9|NA|many|TRBJ1-1
CASSHGVTEAFF
TGTGCCAGCAGCCACGGAGTGACTGAAGCTTTCTTT
>TRBV20-1|TRBD1|once|TRBJ2-7
CSARETGGSREQYF
TGCAGTGCTAGAGAGACAGGGGGAAGCAGGGAGCAGTACTTC
>TRBV3-1|TRBD2|NA|TRBJ2-1
CASSRGTSGTYNEQFF
TGTGCCAGCAGCCGGGGAACTAGCGGGACCTACAATGAGCAGTTCTTC
>TRBV3-1|TRBD1|many|TRBJ1-2
CASSQVRGPYGYTF
TGTGCCAGCAGCCAAGTTAGGGGGCCCTATGGCTACACCTTC
>TRBV7-9|TRBD2|many|TRBJ2-1
CASSLGGGVNFEQFF
TGTGCCAGCAGCTTAGGCGGGGGGGTAAATTTTGAGCAGTTCTTC
>TRBV7-6|NA|many|TRBJ2-3
CASSLTGTDTQYF
TGTGCCAGCAGCTTGACAGGCACAGATACGCAGTATTTT
>TRBV3-1|NA|many|TRBJ1-6
CASSQGTRGPTPLHF
TGTGCCAGCAGCCAGGGGACACGGGGCCCTACACCCCTCCACTTT
>TRBV6-1|NA|many|TRBJ1-1
CASSRAGTEAFF
TGTGCCAGCAGTAGGGCCGGGACTGAAGCTTTCTTT
>TRBV11-3|TRBD2|many|TRBJ2-2
CASSLEALSGVNTGELFF
TGTGCCAGCAGCTTAGAAGCCCTTAGCGGGGTTAACACCGGGGAGCTGTTTTTT
>TRBV4-2|TRBD2|many|TRBJ2-7
CASSQVSPRGSLEQYF
TGTGCCAGCAGCCAAGTCTCCCCCCGCGGGAGTCTCGAGCAGTACTTC
>TRBV28|TRBD2|many|TRBJ2-1
CASSETSGGYNEQFF
TGTGCCAGCAGCGAAACTAGCGGGGGTTACAATGAGCAGTTCTTC
>TRBV12-3/TRBV12-4|NA|many|TRBJ1-1
CASNQGLRTEAFF
TGTGCCAGCAACCAGGGGTTGCGCACTGAAGCTTTCTTT
>TRBV7-9|NA|many|TRBJ1-1
CASSRVERGTEAFF
TGTGCCAGCAGTCGGGTGGAAAGGGGCACTGAAGCTTTCTTT
>TRBV7-3|TRBD2|many|TRBJ2-1
CASSLASGVYNEQFF
TGTGCCAGCAGCTTAGCCAGCGGGGTCTACAATGAGCAGTTCTTC
>TRBV7-2|NA|many|TRBJ1-1
CASSLPEGAEAFF
TGTGCCAGCAGCCTACCAGAGGGGGCTGAAGCTTTCTTT
>TRBV30|NA|many|TRBJ2-2
CAWSVTWVPGELFF
TGTGCCTGGAGTGTAACGTGGGTCCCCGGGGAGCTGTTTTTT
>TRBV7-2|TRBD2|many|TRBJ2-1
CASSLRSGRAAGFGEQFF
TGTGCCAGCAGCTTAAGGAGCGGGAGGGCCGCGGGCTTCGGTGAGCAGTTCTTC
>TRBV4-1|TRBD1|few|TRBJ2-6
CASSQGQGKGSGANVLTF
TGCGCCAGCAGCCAAGGACAGGGCAAAGGCTCTGGGGCCAACGTCCTGACTTTC
>TRBV30|NA|many|TRBJ1-3
CAWSGGLGADTIYF
TGTGCCTGGAGTGGGGGACTCGGCGCGGACACCATATATTTT
>TRBV5-1|NA|many|TRBJ2-7
CASSWTGDAAHEQYF
TGCGCCAGCAGCTGGACGGGGGACGCGGCCCACGAGCAGTACTTC
>TRBV5-1|NA|many|TRBJ1-1
CASSLSRSAEAFF
TGCGCCAGCAGCTTGAGTCGGTCGGCTGAAGCTTTCTTT
>TRBV5-1|TRBD2|many|TRBJ2-3
CASSTGTSPGDTQYF
TGCGCCAGCAGCACGGGGACTAGCCCCGGCGATACGCAGTATTTT
>TRBV12-3/TRBV12-4|TRBD1|many|TRBJ1-1
CASSLRGLAAFF
TGTGCCAGCAGTTTGAGGGGGCTGGCTGCTTTCTTT